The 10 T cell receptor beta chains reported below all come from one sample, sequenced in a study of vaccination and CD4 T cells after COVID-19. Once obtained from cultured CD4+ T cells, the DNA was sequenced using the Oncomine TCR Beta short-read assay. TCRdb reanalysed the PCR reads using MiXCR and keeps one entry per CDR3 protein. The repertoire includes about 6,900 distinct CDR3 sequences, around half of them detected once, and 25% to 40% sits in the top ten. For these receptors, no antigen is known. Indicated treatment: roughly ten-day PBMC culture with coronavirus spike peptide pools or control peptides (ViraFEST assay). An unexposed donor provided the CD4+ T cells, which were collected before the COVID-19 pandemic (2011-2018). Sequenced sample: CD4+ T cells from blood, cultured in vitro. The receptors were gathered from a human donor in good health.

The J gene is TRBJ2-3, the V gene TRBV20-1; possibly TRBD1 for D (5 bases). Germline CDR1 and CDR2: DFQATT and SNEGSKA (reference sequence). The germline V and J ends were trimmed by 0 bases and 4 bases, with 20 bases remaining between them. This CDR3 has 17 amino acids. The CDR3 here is CSARDLFQGLSPDTQYF. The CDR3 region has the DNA TGCAGTGCTAGAGATTTATTTCAGGGTTTGTCCCCAGATACGCAGTATTTT.

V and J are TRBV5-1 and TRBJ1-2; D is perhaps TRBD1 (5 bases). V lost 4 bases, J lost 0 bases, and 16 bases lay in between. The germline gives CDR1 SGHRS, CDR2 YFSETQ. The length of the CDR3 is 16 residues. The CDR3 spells CASSQGTGVPNYGYTF. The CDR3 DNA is TGCGCCAGCAGCCAAGGAACAGGAGTCCCTAACTATGGCTACACCTTC. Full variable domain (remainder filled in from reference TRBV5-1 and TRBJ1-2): KAGVTQTPRYLIKTRGQQVTLSCSPISGHRSVSWYQQTPGQGLQFLFEYFSETQRNKGNFPGRFSGRQFSNSRSEMNVSTLELGDSALYLCASSQGTGVPNYGYTFGSGTRLTVV.

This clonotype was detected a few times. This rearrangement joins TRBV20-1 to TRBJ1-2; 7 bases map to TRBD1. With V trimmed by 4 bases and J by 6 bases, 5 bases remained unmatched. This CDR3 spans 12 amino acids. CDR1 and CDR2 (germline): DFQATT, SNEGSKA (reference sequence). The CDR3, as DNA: TGCAGTGCTATACAGGGGCTTGATGGCTACACCTTC. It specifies CSAIQGLDGYTF.

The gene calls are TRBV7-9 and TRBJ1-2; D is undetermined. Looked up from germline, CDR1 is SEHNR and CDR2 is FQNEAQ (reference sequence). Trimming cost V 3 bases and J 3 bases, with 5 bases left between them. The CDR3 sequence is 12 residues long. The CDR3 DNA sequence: TGTGCCAGCAGCTTGAGAGACTATGGCTACACCTTC. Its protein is CASSLRDYGYTF.

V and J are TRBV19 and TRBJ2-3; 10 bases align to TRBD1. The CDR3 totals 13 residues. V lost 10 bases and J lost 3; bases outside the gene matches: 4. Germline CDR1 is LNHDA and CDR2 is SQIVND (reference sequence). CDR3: CATRDRGTDTQYF. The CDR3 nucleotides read TGTGCCACAAGGGACAGGGGAACAGATACGCAGTATTTT.

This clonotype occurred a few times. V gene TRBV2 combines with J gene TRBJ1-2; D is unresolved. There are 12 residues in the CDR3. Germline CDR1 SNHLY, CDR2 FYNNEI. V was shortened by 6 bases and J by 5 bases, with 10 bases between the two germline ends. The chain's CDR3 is CASSERTYGYTF. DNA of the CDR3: TGTGCCAGCAGCGAAAGGACTTATGGCTACACCTTC. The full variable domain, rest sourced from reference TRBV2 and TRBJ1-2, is EPEVTQTPSHQVTQMGQEVILRCVPISNHLYFYWYRQILGQKVEFLVSFYNNEISEKSEIFDDQFSVERPDGSNFTLKIRSTKLEDSAMYFCASSERTYGYTFGSGTRLTVV.

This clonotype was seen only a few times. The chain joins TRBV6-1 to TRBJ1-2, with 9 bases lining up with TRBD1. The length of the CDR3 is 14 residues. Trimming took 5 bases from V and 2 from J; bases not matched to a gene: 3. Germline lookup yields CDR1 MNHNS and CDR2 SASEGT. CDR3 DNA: TGTGCCAGCAGTCCCACAGGGGGCAACTATGGCTACACCTTC. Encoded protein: CASSPTGGNYGYTF.

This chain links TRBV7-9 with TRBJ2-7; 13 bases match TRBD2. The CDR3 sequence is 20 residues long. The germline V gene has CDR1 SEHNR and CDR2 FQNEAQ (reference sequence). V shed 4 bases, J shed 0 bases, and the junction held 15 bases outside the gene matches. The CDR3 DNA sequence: TGTGCCAGCAGCTCAAGACTCGGTACTAGCGGGAGGGCTTTCTCCTACGAGCAGTACTTC. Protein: CASSSRLGTSGRAFSYEQYF.

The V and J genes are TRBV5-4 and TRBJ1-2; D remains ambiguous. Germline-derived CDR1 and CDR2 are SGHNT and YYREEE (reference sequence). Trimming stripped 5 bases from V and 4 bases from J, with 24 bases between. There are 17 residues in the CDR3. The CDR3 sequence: CASRQSPGPSSTYGYTF. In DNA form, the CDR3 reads TGTGCCAGCAGACAGTCCCCAGGACCCTCATCTACCTATGGCTACACCTTC. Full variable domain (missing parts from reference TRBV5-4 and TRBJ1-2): ETGVTQSPTHLIKTRGQQVTLRCSSQSGHNTVSWYQQALGQGPQFIFQYYREEENGRGNFPPRFSGLQFPNYSSELNVNALELDDSALYLCASRQSPGPSSTYGYTFGSGTRLTVV.

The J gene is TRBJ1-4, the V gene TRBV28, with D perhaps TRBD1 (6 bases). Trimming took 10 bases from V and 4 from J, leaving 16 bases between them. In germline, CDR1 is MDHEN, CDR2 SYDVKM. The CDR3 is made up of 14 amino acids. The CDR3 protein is CATYLRGRNEKLFF. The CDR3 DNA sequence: TGTGCCACTTACCTCAGGGGCCGTAATGAAAAACTGTTTTTT.